This T cell receptor beta chain was captured by sequencing in a study of regulatory T cells in long-lasting Graves disease. Study outcomes and limitations: Blood alone, not thyroid tissue, was studied. Sample size was small, which may have lowered accuracy. TRBV28, TRBJ1-2 and TRBJ2-5 emerged as the favored segments in persistent disease. Newly diagnosed Graves' patients exceeded persistent ones in TCR diversity.

Time point denoted: persistent/refractory GD, antithyroid drugs over 5 years with positive TRAb. The authors made the TCR library using RNA they extracted from PBMCs. Arm-PCR with iRepertoire HTBI primers amplified the CDR3 regions for these TCR beta libraries. TCRdb called the multiplex PCR reads again in MiXCR, with one record for every CDR3 protein. Of under 500,000 distinct CDR3 sequences in the sample, around 21% are singletons; the top ten hold 20%. Points on this clonotype: The target antigen is unknown.

V shed 0 bases and J shed 0 bases, with 16 bases lying between them. The CDR3 has 19 residues. Germline V gene lookup returns CDR1 SGHRS and CDR2 YFSETQ. The J gene is TRBJ2-6, the V gene TRBV5-1; TRBD2 might be the D (5 bases). This specimen consisted of peripheral blood mononuclear cells (PBMCs), obtained when the disease was refractory, from a patient treated with antithyroid drugs. This receptor was obtained from a female donor with Graves disease. The DNA for the CDR3 is TGCGCCAGCAGCTTGGAGCAGGATAGCGCTTACTCTGGGGCCAACGTCCTGACTTTC. Protein: CASSLEQDSAYSGANVLTF. Full variable domain (rest looked up from reference TRBV5-1 and TRBJ2-6): KAGVTQTPRYLIKTRGQQVTLSCSPISGHRSVSWYQQTPGQGLQFLFEYFSETQRNKGNFPGRFSGRQFSNSRSEMNVSTLELGDSALYLCASSLEQDSAYSGANVLTFGAGSRLTVL.